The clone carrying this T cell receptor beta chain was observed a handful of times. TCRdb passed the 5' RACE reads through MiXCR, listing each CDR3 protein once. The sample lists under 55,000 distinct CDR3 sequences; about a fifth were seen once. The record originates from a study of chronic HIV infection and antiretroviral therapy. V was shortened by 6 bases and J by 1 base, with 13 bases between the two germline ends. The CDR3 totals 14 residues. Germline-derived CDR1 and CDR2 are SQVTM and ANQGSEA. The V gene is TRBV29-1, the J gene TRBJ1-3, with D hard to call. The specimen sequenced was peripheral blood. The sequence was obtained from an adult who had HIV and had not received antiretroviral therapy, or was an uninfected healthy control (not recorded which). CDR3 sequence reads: CSVLTPGSGNTIYF. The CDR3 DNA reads TGCAGCGTCCTTACCCCTGGATCTGGAAACACCATATATTTT.